A single sample gave rise to the 18 T cell receptor beta chains below, sequenced in a study of T cell responses to AZD1222 COVID-19 vaccine. Here immunoSEQ multiplex PCR was the method, and the copy in TCRdb shows in-frame clones only, minus some. The data show under 200,000 clones, 92% seen once. This sample comprised peripheral blood, obtained 28 days after the second AZD1222 dose. The receptor source for this set is an adult who received the AZD1222 COVID-19 vaccine.

The chain uses TRBV12-3 or TRBV12-4 and TRBJ1-4; D not certain. The CDR3 sequence is 13 residues long. The ends were cut back, 7 bases at V and 0 bases at J, with 6 bases in the middle. The CDR3 DNA sequence: TGTGCCAGCAACGGGGCAACTAATGAAAAACTGTTTTTT. Protein product: CASNGATNEKLFF.

This chain links TRBV2 with TRBJ2-1, with 8 bases fitting TRBD2. CDR3 length equals 14 residues. V trimming: 4 bases; J trimming: 7 bases; junction bases outside the gene matches: 6. Germline V CDR1 and CDR2: SNHLY, FYNNEI. The CDR3 loop is CASSGQGLENEQFF. In DNA, the CDR3 is TGTGCCAGCAGTGGGCAGGGACTAGAGAATGAGCAGTTCTTC.

The chain couples TRBV7-2 to TRBJ1-3, with D possibly matching TRBD1 (5 bases). V lost 5 bases and J lost 4, with 21 bases in between. Germline V gene data show CDR1 as SGHTA and CDR2 as FQGNSA. The CDR3 has 17 amino acids. CDR3 amino acids: CASSPHFRGASGNTIYF. The CDR3, as DNA: TGTGCCAGCAGCCCCCATTTTAGGGGCGCGTCAGGAAACACCATATATTTT.

The V gene is TRBV30, the J gene TRBJ1-5; no definite D call. This CDR3 has 13 amino acids. CDR1 is GTSNPN and CDR2 is SVGIG in the germline V gene (reference sequence). V lost 1 base and J 0 bases, leaving 4 bases between the germline ends. In nucleotides, the CDR3 is TGTGCCTGGAGTGGGGATAGCAATCAGCCCCAGCATTTT. Amino acids: CAWSGDSNQPQHF.

This clone was picked up a small number of times. This chain links TRBV3-1 (or the pseudogene TRBV3-2) with TRBJ1-1; a weak D match, TRBD1 (5 bases). The CDR3 spans 15 residues. Trimming stripped 4 bases from V and 0 bases from J, with 12 bases between. CDR1 and CDR2 from the germline V gene are LGHDT and YNNKEL (reference sequence). The CDR3 is CASSLAGALNTEAFF. CDR3 DNA sequence: TGTGCCAGCAGCCTGGCCGGGGCCCTGAACACTGAAGCTTTCTTT.

The V call is TRBV11-2, the J call TRBJ1-2, with a tentative D call TRBD1 (6 bases). Trimming stripped 7 bases from V and 4 bases from J, with 16 bases between. The CDR3 extends over 14 amino acids. CDR1 and CDR2 (germline): SGHAT, FQNNGV. For the CDR3, the DNA is TGTGCCAGCACCCCCTCGGGGGCGGTCTATGGCTACACCTTC. Encoded protein: CASTPSGAVYGYTF.

CDR3 sequence: CASSEDPTALNTEAFF. In DNA, the CDR3 is TGTGCCAGCAGCGAAGACCCGACAGCCCTGAACACTGAAGCTTTCTTT. The chain joins TRBV9 to TRBJ1-1; TRBD1 is a possible D gene (5 bases). Germline lookup yields CDR1 SGDLS and CDR2 YYNGEE. The CDR3 covers 16 residues. The V end was cut by 3 bases, the J end by 0 bases, with 15 bases between.

The chain recombines TRBV12-3 or TRBV12-4 with TRBJ1-1; perhaps TRBD1 as D (5 bases). Trimming pared 6 bases from V and 1 base from J, leaving 9 bases between. The CDR3 is 13 amino acids. CDR3: CASSKQENTEAFF. For the CDR3, the DNA is TGTGCCAGCAGCAAACAGGAGAACACTGAAGCTTTCTTT.

This chain links TRBV4-1 with TRBJ1-2; no definite D call. Germline CDR1 MGHRA, CDR2 YSYEKL. The CDR3 has 12 amino acids. The V gene lost 0 bases and the J gene lost 7 bases, with 6 bases spanning the gap. The CDR3 DNA reads TGCGCCAGCAGCCAAGATTTGAGTGGCTACACCTTC. It codes for CASSQDLSGYTF.

J is TRBJ2-3 and V is TRBV19; D is uncertain. Trimming took off 0 bases at V and 1 base at J, with 11 bases between the two ends. There are 16 residues in the CDR3. Germline values: CDR1 LNHDA, CDR2 SQIVND (reference sequence). Written as DNA, the CDR3 is TGTGCCAGTAGTATAGATTCGGGTTCGGGCACAGATACGCAGTATTTT. Encoded protein: CASSIDSGSGTDTQYF.

The V gene is TRBV7-6, the J gene TRBJ2-1; 7 bases are a match to TRBD2. Looked up from germline, CDR1 is SGHVS and CDR2 is FNYEAQ. The CDR3 loop spans 17 amino acids. Trimming took 5 bases from V and 1 from J; bases not matched to a gene: 11. The CDR3 DNA is TGTGCCAGCAGCAGAAATCGTGGCGGGAGATCCTACAATGAGCAGTTCTTC. It specifies CASSRNRGGRSYNEQFF.

This chain uses TRBV3-1 (or the pseudogene TRBV3-2) with TRBJ1-2; D uncertain. V lost 5 bases and J lost 5, with 15 bases in between. Per germline, CDR1 LGHDT and CDR2 YNNKEL (reference sequence). This CDR3 is 14 amino acids long. The CDR3 DNA reads as TGTGCCAGCAGCTCCGAGGAGGGAGGATATGGCTACACCTTC. It is translated as CASSSEEGGYGYTF.

V is TRBV5-1 and J is TRBJ1-3; D remains ambiguous. V was cut by 3 bases and J by 1 base, with 11 bases left in between. This CDR3 is 15 amino acids long. Germline V gene lookup returns CDR1 SGHRS and CDR2 YFSETQ. Here the CDR3 DNA reads TGCGCCAGCAGCTGGGAGAGGGCATCTGGAAACACCATATATTTT. Amino acids: CASSWERASGNTIYF.

This sequence joins TRBV5-1 and TRBJ2-3; a possible D gene is TRBD1 (5 bases). From germline, CDR1 is SGHRS and CDR2 YFSETQ. V was trimmed by 4 bases and J by 0 bases, leaving 12 bases between them. The CDR3 consists of 15 residues. In nucleotides, the CDR3 is TGCGCCAGCAGCAACCAGGGAACTAGCACAGATACGCAGTATTTT. Its translation is CASSNQGTSTDTQYF.

The chain combines TRBV18 with TRBJ1-1; 9 bases are shared with TRBD1. The V gene end was trimmed by 3 bases and the J gene end by 5 bases; junction bases not matched to a gene: 7. Per the germline V gene, CDR1 is KGHSH and CDR2 is LQKENI. There are 15 residues in the CDR3. The CDR3 is CASSPGQGALTEAFF. CDR3 DNA sequence: TGTGCCAGCTCACCGGGACAGGGCGCCCTGACTGAAGCTTTCTTT.

The J gene is TRBJ2-1, the V gene TRBV13, with D possibly TRBD2 on 6 matching bases. This CDR3 comprises 15 residues. Trimming removed 1 base from V and 4 bases from J, with 11 bases in between. In germline, CDR1 is PRHDT, CDR2 FYEKMQ (reference sequence). CDR3 amino acids: CASSLAGERYNEQFF. CDR3 coding DNA: TGTGCCAGCAGCTTAGCGGGAGAACGGTACAATGAGCAGTTCTTC. The full variable domain, completed using reference TRBV13 and TRBJ2-1, is AAGVIQSPRHLIKEKRETATLKCYPIPRHDTVYWYQQGPGQDPQFLISFYEKMQSDKGSIPDRFSAQQFSDYHSELNMSSLELGDSALYFCASSLAGERYNEQFFGPGTRLTVL.

The chain has TRBV18 and TRBJ1-3; D gene uncertain. This CDR3 has 15 residues. The V and J ends lost 8 bases and 0 bases respectively, with 14 bases between them. In germline, CDR1 is KGHSH, CDR2 LQKENI. The CDR3 region is CASALHRGSGNTIYF. CDR3 nucleotide sequence: TGTGCCAGCGCCCTACACCGGGGCTCTGGAAACACCATATATTTT.

V usage is TRBV5-6 and J usage is TRBJ2-7; D not certain. Trimming removed 2 bases from V and 2 bases from J, with 8 bases in between. Germline CDR1 and CDR2: SGHDT and YYEEEE. The CDR3 sequence is 13 residues long. CDR3 amino acids: CASSFQRAYEQYF. CDR3 sequence (DNA): TGTGCCAGCAGCTTCCAAAGAGCCTACGAGCAGTACTTC.